This TCR beta chain was documented in a study of T cells in women clearing cervical HPV infection. The wider study: Case blood was drawn when the lesion was first found; control blood after infection became undetectable. The study's findings and limits: Controls had more TRBV6-7 (approximately 0.16%) than cases (about 0.11%).

Trimming removed 5 bases at V and 6 bases at J, with 8 bases between. CDR3 length: 11 amino acids. The germline V gene encodes CDR1 LNHDA and CDR2 SQIVND (reference sequence). Worth noting for this clone: Its matching antigen is unknown. The sequence runs out 3 residues before the end of the CDR3; the remainder is reconstructed from the germline J gene.

Cervical HPV DNA detected by MY09/MY11 PCR, typed by dot-blot. The assay was immunoSEQ multiplex PCR, and TCRdb's table has in-frame clones only and misses some. Here the sample table reports about 32,000 clones. The chain joins TRBV19 to TRBJ2-7; D assignment may be TRBD1 or TRBD2 (6 bases each). The origin of this receptor is a woman aged 18 to 75 with a cervical HPV16 infection that either progressed to CIN3+ or cleared (not recorded which). The sample comprised blood buffy coat. The sequenced CDR3 bases are TGTGCCAGTAGTGGAGGGGGCGAG. Protein product: CASSGGGE. The whole CDR3 sequence reads CASSGGGEQYF.